A single sample gave rise to the 28 T cell receptor beta chains below, sequenced in a study of glioma-infiltrating T cells. Using RNA template, CDR3s of TCR alpha and beta were amplified with iRepertoire arm-PCR. MiXCR, run by TCRdb on the multiplex PCR reads, gives a single entry per CDR3 protein. The repertoire holds about 140,000 distinct CDR3 sequences, roughly two fifths seen once, with over 15% in the top ten. The material sequenced was glioma tissue, nonneoplastic brain tissue, or PBMCs (not recorded which). The receptor source for this set is a human donor with low-grade glioma or glioblastoma, undergoing nonglioma brain surgery, or in good health (not recorded which).

The chain links TRBV20-1 to TRBJ2-3; 8 positions agree with TRBD1. V lost 6 bases and J lost 4; bases outside the gene matches: 15. CDR3 length equals 16 residues. Germline V gene data show CDR1 as DFQATT and CDR2 as SNEGSKA (reference sequence). The CDR3 nucleotides read TGCAGTGCCCAGACCAGGACAGGGATTACCTCAGATACGCAGTATTTT. Translation: CSAQTRTGITSDTQYF.

V and J are TRBV12-5 and TRBJ2-3; D gene ambiguous. The length of the CDR3 is 12 residues. Trimming cost V 9 bases and J 6 bases, with 13 bases left between them. Germline assignment: CDR1 LGHNT and CDR2 FRNRAP. CDR3 residues: CASGSSGDTQYF. CDR3 DNA sequence: TGTGCTAGCGGGTCCTCCGGGGATACGCAGTATTTT. Complete variable domain (other parts from reference TRBV12-5 and TRBJ2-3): DARVTQTPRHKVTEMGQEVTMRCQPILGHNTVFWYRQTMMQGLELLAYFRNRAPLDDSGMPKDRFSAEMPDATLATLKIQPSEPRDSAVYFCASGSSGDTQYFGPGTRLTVL.

The J gene is TRBJ1-4, the V gene TRBV7-9, with no clear D. The CDR3 length is 14 residues. V lost 1 base and J lost 10, with 13 bases in between. CDR1 SEHNR and CDR2 FQNEAQ come from the germline V gene (reference sequence). The CDR3 coding sequence is TGTGCCAGCAGCTTAGACTGGCTCGGTGGAAAACTGTTTTTT. Encoded protein: CASSLDWLGGKLFF. The whole variable domain, filled in from reference TRBV7-9 and TRBJ1-4, reads DTGVSQNPRHKITKRGQNVTFRCDPISEHNRLYWYRQTLGQGPEFLTYFQNEAQLEKSRLLSDRFSAERPKGSFSTLEIQRTEQGDSAMYLCASSLDWLGGKLFFGSGTQLSVL.

The chain joins TRBV19 to TRBJ1-3; no definite D call. Trimming took off 10 bases at V and 4 bases at J, with 17 bases between the two ends. From germline, CDR1 is LNHDA and CDR2 SQIVND (reference sequence). CDR3 size: 14 residues. Written as DNA, the CDR3 is TGTGCCACAGGAGACACTCGCCTAGGAAACACCATATATTTT. The encoded protein is CATGDTRLGNTIYF.

The chain links TRBV3-1 to TRBJ2-7, with 10 bases aligning to TRBD2. The CDR3 runs to 14 residues. Germline V gives CDR1 LGHDT, CDR2 YNNKEL (reference sequence). V shed 4 bases, J shed 4 bases, and the junction held 4 bases outside the gene matches. The CDR3 nucleotides are TGTGCCAGCAGCCTTAGCGGGAGGAAGTACGAGCAGTACTTC. Translated, it gives CASSLSGRKYEQYF.

The chain combines TRBV10-3 with TRBJ1-1; D perhaps matches TRBD1 (5 bases). CDR1 is ENHRY, CDR2 SYGVKD, per germline. V was cut by 0 bases and J by 6 bases, with 8 bases left in between. The CDR3 covers 13 residues. CDR3 amino acids: CAISESGGSEAFF. CDR3 nucleotides: TGTGCCATCAGTGAGTCTGGGGGTTCTGAAGCTTTCTTT.

The rearrangement links TRBV2 to TRBJ2-7; D might be TRBD1 or TRBD2, each matching 5 bases. Germline loops: CDR1 SNHLY, CDR2 FYNNEI. Deletions cut 6 bases from V and 4 bases from J, with 25 bases between. This CDR3 comprises 17 residues. This CDR3 is CASSGDRGTLIWYEQYF. DNA for the CDR3: TGTGCCAGCAGCGGTGACCGAGGGACGCTCATTTGGTACGAGCAGTACTTC.

Worth noting for this clonotype: One junction end disagrees with the germline gene, perhaps due to a read error. The chain is built from TRBV4-3 and TRBJ2-7; 7 nucleotides agree with TRBD1. CDR1 is LGHNA, CDR2 YSLEER, per germline. The CDR3 consists of 15 residues. This CDR3 reads CASGQVQGQTYEQYF. The DNA for the CDR3 is TGCGCCAGCGGCCAAGTCCAGGGACAGACCTACGAGCAGTACTTC.

Details on this clonotype: The junction shows a germline mismatch at one end, possibly a read error. The V gene is TRBV3-1, the J gene TRBJ1-1, with 9 bases aligning to TRBD1. Germline CDR1 and CDR2: LGHDT and YNNKEL (reference sequence). The CDR3 extends over 14 amino acids. CDR3 in DNA: TGTGTCAGCAGCCAACTGGGACAGGGTATTGGAGCTTTCTTT. Encoded protein: CVSSQLGQGIGAFF.

This rearrangement joins TRBV7-9 to TRBJ2-3; D possibly uses TRBD1 or TRBD2 (5 bases each). CDR1 and CDR2 from the germline V gene are SEHNR and FQNEAQ (reference sequence). CDR3 length equals 15 residues. Trimming removed 5 bases from V and 8 bases from J, with 20 bases in between. CDR3 nucleotide sequence: TGTGCCAGCAGCACGACCTGGGACCCCAAGGTTACGCAGTATTTT. Encoded protein: CASSTTWDPKVTQYF.

The J gene is TRBJ1-2, the V gene TRBV15; D unresolved. Trimming removed 0 bases at V and 7 bases at J, with 15 bases between. CDR3 size: 15 residues. In germline, CDR1 is LNHNV, CDR2 YYDKDF (reference sequence). DNA for the CDR3: TGTGCCACCAGCAGAGATGCGGGAATTGTGAGTGGCTACACCTTC. This codes for CATSRDAGIVSGYTF.

On this clonotype itself: An end of the junction does not agree with germline; a read error may underlie this. The V and J genes are TRBV6-1 and TRBJ2-1; D is possibly TRBD1 (6 bases). This CDR3 has 17 residues. Germline values: CDR1 MNHNS, CDR2 SASEGT. The CDR3 sequence is CASSERWGPPGDDEQLF. The CDR3 nucleotides read TGTGCCAGCAGTGAGCGGTGGGGACCCCCAGGGGACGATGAGCAGCTCTTC.

V usage is TRBV25-1 and J usage is TRBJ2-7; D call uncertain. With 2 bases removed from V and 8 bases from J, the gap between germline ends came to 10 bases. The length of the CDR3 is 12 residues. Per germline, CDR1 MGHDK and CDR2 SYGVNS. CDR3 nucleotides: TGTGCCAGCAGTGAACCCAACAGTAAGCAGTACTTC. This encodes CASSEPNSKQYF.

As for this clonotype: A junction boundary mismatches the germline segment, possibly from a read error. The CDR3: CASSLALAGGTDTRYF. As DNA, the CDR3 is TGCGCCAGCAGCTTGGCCTTAGCGGGGGGCACAGATACGCGGTATTTT. The chain couples TRBV5-1 to TRBJ2-3; 10 nucleotides line up with TRBD2. This CDR3 spans 16 amino acids. Germline V CDR1 and CDR2: SGHRS, YFSETQ.

J is TRBJ2-1 and V is TRBV20-1; 8 bases are a match to TRBD2. V lost 0 bases to trimming and J lost 4 bases; unmatched junction nucleotides: 11. The CDR3 has 17 residues. Germline V lookup: CDR1 DFQATT, CDR2 SNEGSKA (reference sequence). The CDR3 spells CSARDSLRGAIYNEQFF. CDR3 DNA: TGCAGTGCTAGAGATTCTCTGCGGGGGGCGATATACAATGAGCAGTTCTTC.

The V gene is TRBV29-1, the J gene TRBJ2-7, with D unclear. The CDR3 length is 13 residues. V was clipped by 4 bases and J by 7 bases, with 17 bases between them. The germline CDR1 and CDR2 sequences are SQVTM and ANQGSEA. CDR3 nucleotides: TGCAGCGTTGGTCGGAGAACCTCCGGTGAGCAGTACTTC. It encodes CSVGRRTSGEQYF.

The chain couples TRBV20-1 to TRBJ1-2; no firm D call. Trimming cost V 2 bases and J 8 bases, with 12 bases left between them. This CDR3 comprises 12 residues. Germline CDR1 DFQATT, CDR2 SNEGSKA (reference sequence). The CDR3 sequence is CSARPQTSGYTF. The DNA of the CDR3 is TGCAGTGCTAGACCACAAACCTCCGGCTACACCTTC.

The chain uses TRBV7-9 and TRBJ1-4; D is unclear. This CDR3 region has 14 residues. Trimming removed 2 bases at V and 0 bases at J, with 4 bases between. The germline gives CDR1 SEHNR, CDR2 FQNEAQ (reference sequence). The CDR3 sequence is CASSLSATNEKLFF. The CDR3, as DNA: TGTGCCAGCAGCTTATCTGCAACTAATGAAAAACTGTTTTTT.

The J gene is TRBJ2-1, the V gene TRBV24-1; 10 bases align to TRBD2. The germline CDR1 and CDR2 sequences are KGHDR and SFDVKD. The ends lost 6 bases at V and 7 bases at J; junction bases unmatched: 5. The CDR3 loop spans 14 amino acids. CDR3 protein: CATSSGRGWNEQFF. The CDR3, as DNA: TGTGCCACCAGTAGCGGGAGGGGGTGGAATGAGCAGTTCTTC.

This clonotype appeared a few times. Germline is not matched at one junction end, which may reflect a read error. This chain uses TRBV7-6 with TRBJ1-1; D ambiguous. Germline V lookup: CDR1 SGHVS, CDR2 FNYEAQ. The CDR3 has 13 residues. DNA for the CDR3: TGTGCCGGCAGCTTGCTGGGCGACACTGAAGCTTTCTTT. It specifies CAGSLLGDTEAFF. Based on the CDR3 plus reference TRBV7-6 and TRBJ1-1, the full variable domain is GAGVSQSPRYKVTKRGQDVALRCDPISGHVSLYWYRQALGQGPEFLTYFNYEAQQDKSGLPNDRFSAERPEGSISTLTIQRTEQRDSAMYRCAGSLLGDTEAFFGQGTRLTVV.

This clonotype showed up just a few times. The chain joins TRBV15 to TRBJ2-1; 9 nucleotides line up with TRBD1. Germline V gives CDR1 LNHNV, CDR2 YYDKDF (reference sequence). Unmatched junction bases numbered 9, after V lost 5 bases and J lost 7 bases. The CDR3 has 15 amino acids. The CDR3 sequence: CATSGPGTGLNEQFF. DNA for the CDR3: TGTGCCACCAGCGGGCCCGGGACAGGGTTGAATGAGCAGTTCTTC.

The chain recombines TRBV20-1 with TRBJ2-7, with D perhaps TRBD2 (6 bases). Trimming removed 2 bases from V and 0 bases from J, with 11 bases in between. The CDR3 totals 14 residues. Germline CDR1 DFQATT, CDR2 SNEGSKA (reference sequence). The chain's CDR3 is CSARPTGSSYEQYF. CDR3 sequence (DNA): TGCAGTGCTAGACCTACCGGGAGCTCCTACGAGCAGTACTTC.

In its sample, this clonotype was seen once. V usage is TRBV6-1 and J usage is TRBJ2-4, with a tentative D call TRBD2 (5 bases). V gave up 2 bases and J gave up 9 bases, with 17 bases separating them. Germline V gene sequence: CDR1 MNHNS, CDR2 SASEGT. There are 15 residues in the CDR3. The CDR3 loop reads CASSENAGALAIQYF. DNA for the CDR3: TGTGCCAGCAGTGAAAATGCGGGTGCTCTCGCCATTCAGTACTTC.

The chain uses TRBV28 and TRBJ2-7, with D perhaps given as TRBD1 or TRBD2 (5 bases each). The germline V and J ends were trimmed by 6 bases and 9 bases, with 18 bases remaining between them. The CDR3 length is 13 residues. Germline CDR1 MDHEN, CDR2 SYDVKM. The CDR3 coding sequence is TGTGCCAGCAGAACGGGGCAGCTGAACGCGCAGTACTTC. This translates into CASRTGQLNAQYF. Together with reference TRBV28 and TRBJ2-7, the CDR3 gives the full variable domain: DVKVTQSSRYLVKRTGEKVFLECVQDMDHENMFWYRQDPGLGLRLIYFSYDVKMKEKGDIPEGYSVSREKKERFSLILESASTNQTSMYLCASRTGQLNAQYFGPGTRLTVT.

The chain joins TRBV4-1 to TRBJ2-7; TRBD2 matches 7 bases. The V gene end was trimmed by 4 bases and the J gene end by 5 bases; junction bases not matched to a gene: 8. The CDR3 is 14 amino acids. CDR1 and CDR2 (germline): MGHRA, YSYEKL. The CDR3 DNA reads TGCGCCAGCAGCCCTCAGACTAGCAGGGACGAGCAGTACTTC. Residues: CASSPQTSRDEQYF.

The V call is TRBV6-6, the J call TRBJ1-2, with a tentative D call TRBD1 (6 bases). In germline, CDR1 is MNHNY, CDR2 SVGAGI (reference sequence). Trimming took 2 bases from V and 2 from J, leaving 12 bases between them. CDR3 length: 15 amino acids. The chain's CDR3 is CASSYDWGPNYGYTF. In DNA form, the CDR3 reads TGTGCCAGCAGTTACGACTGGGGGCCCAACTATGGCTACACCTTC.

The sample holds many counts of this clonotype. V gene TRBV20-1 combines with J gene TRBJ2-3; D is unclear. The V gene's germline CDR1 is DFQATT and CDR2 SNEGSKA (reference sequence). The CDR3 is 13 residues long. V was cut by 0 bases and J by 6 bases, with 10 bases left in between. CDR3 bases: TGCAGTGCTAGAGAGCAATCCAGGGATACGCAGTATTTT. Protein sequence: CSAREQSRDTQYF.

This chain connects TRBV2 to TRBJ1-2; no definite D call. The CDR3 length is 15 residues. V was pared by 5 bases and J by 6 bases, with 19 bases between. Germline assignment: CDR1 SNHLY and CDR2 FYNNEI. The CDR3: CASSQTPRGPHGYTF. In DNA form, the CDR3 reads TGTGCCAGCAGTCAGACACCCCGTGGCCCCCATGGCTACACCTTC.